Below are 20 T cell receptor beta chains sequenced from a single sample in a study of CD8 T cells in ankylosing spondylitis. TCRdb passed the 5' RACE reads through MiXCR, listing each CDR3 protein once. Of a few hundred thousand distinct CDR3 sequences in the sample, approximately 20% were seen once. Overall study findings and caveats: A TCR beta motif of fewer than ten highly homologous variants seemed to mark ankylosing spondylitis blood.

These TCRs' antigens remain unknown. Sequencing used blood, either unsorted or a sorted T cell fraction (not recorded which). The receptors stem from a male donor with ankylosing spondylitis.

The CDR3 DNA reads TGCGCCAGCAGCCCACTGACTAGCGCGAACACCGGGGAGCTGTTTTTT. Protein product: CASSPLTSANTGELFF. The chain recombines TRBV5-1 with TRBJ2-2; 8 bases map to TRBD2. The V and J ends lost 4 bases and 0 bases, in that order; junction bases with no gene match: 5. The CDR3 consists of 16 residues. Germline CDR1 SGHRS, CDR2 YFSETQ.

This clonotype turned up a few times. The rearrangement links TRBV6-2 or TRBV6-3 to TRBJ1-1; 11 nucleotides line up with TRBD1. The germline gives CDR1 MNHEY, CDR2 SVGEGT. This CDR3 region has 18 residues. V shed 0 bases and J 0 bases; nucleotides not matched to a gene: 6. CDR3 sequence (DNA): TGTGCCAGCAGTTACTCCTCCGGGACAGGGGGTATGAACACTGAAGCTTTCTTT. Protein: CASSYSSGTGGMNTEAFF.

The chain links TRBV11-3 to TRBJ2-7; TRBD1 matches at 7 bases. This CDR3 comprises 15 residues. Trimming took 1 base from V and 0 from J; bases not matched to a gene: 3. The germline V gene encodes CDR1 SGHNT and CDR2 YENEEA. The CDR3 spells CASSLGDRSSYEQYF. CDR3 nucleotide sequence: TGTGCCAGCAGCTTAGGGGACAGATCCTCCTACGAGCAGTACTTC. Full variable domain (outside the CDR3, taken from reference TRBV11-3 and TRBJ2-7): EAGVVQSPRYKIIEKKQPVAFWCNPISGHNTLYWYLQNLGQGPELLIRYENEEAVDDSQLPKDRFSAERLKGVDSTLKIQPAELGDSAVYLCASSLGDRSSYEQYFGPGTRLTVT.

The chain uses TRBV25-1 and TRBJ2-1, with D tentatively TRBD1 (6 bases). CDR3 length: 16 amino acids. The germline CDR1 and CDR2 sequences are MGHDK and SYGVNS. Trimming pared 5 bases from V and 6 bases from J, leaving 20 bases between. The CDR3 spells CASSSLNRDIRNEQFF. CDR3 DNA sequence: TGTGCCAGCAGTTCACTGAACAGGGACATACGCAATGAGCAGTTCTTC.

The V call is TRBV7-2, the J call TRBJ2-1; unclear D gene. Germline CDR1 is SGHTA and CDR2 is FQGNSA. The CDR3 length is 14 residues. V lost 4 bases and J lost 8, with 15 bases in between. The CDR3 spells CASSSAYISDEQFF. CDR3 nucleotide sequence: TGTGCCAGCAGCTCAGCCTACATCAGCGATGAGCAGTTCTTC. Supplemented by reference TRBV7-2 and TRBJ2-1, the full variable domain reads GAGVSQSPSNKVTEKGKDVELRCDPISGHTALYWYRQSLGQGLEFLIYFQGNSAPDKSGLPSDRFSAERTGGSVSTLTIQRTQQEDSAVYLCASSSAYISDEQFFGPGTRLTVL.

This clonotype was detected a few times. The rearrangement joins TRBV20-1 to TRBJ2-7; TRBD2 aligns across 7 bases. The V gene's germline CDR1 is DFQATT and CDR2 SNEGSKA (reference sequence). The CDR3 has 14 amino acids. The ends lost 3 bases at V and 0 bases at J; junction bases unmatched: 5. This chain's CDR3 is CSASVAGYSYEQYF. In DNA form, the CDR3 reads TGCAGTGCTAGCGTAGCGGGTTACTCCTACGAGCAGTACTTC.

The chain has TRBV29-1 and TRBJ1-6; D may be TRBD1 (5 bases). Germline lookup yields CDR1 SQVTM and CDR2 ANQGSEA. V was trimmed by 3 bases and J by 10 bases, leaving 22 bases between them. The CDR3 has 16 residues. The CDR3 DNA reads TGCAGCGTTGAGGGGAGGTGGGGCAGGGTAGAATCACCCCTCCACTTT. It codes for CSVEGRWGRVESPLHF.

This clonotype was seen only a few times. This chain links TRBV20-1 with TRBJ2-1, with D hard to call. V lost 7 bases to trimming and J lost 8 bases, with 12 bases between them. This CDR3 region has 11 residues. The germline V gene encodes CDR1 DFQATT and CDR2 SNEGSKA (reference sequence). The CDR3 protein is CSGIRGDEQFF. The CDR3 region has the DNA TGCAGTGGAATCCGTGGCGATGAGCAGTTCTTC.

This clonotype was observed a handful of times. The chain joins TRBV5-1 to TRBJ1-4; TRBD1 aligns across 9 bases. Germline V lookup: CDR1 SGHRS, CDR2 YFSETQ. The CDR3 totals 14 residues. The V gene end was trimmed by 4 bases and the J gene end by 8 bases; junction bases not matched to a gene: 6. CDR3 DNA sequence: TGCGCCAGCAGCACAGGGACAGGGAACGAAAAACTGTTTTTT. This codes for CASSTGTGNEKLFF.

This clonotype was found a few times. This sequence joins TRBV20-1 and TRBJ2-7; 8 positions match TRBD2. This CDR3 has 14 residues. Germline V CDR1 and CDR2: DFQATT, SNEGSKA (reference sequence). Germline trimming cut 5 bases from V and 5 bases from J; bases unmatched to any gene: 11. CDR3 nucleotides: TGCAGTGCTTCTGGGGCTAGCGGGCTCAACGAGCAGTACTTC. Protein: CSASGASGLNEQYF.

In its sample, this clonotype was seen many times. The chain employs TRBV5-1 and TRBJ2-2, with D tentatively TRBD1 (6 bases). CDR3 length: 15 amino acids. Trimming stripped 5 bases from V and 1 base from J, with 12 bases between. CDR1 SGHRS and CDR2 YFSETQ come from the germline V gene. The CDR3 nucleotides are TGCGCCAGCAGATTGCTGACAGGGAACACCGGGGAGCTGTTTTTT. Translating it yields CASRLLTGNTGELFF.

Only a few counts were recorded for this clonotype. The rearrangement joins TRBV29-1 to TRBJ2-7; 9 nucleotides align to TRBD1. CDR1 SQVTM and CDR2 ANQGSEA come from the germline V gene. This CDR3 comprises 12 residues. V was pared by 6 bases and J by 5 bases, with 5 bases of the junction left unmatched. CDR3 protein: CSVHRQGDEQYF. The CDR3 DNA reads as TGCAGCGTCCACAGACAGGGGGACGAGCAGTACTTC.

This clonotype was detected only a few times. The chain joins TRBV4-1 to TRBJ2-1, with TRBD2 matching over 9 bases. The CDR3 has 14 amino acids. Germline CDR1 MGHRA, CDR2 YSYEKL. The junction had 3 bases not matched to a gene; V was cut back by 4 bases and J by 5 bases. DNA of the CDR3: TGCGCCAGCAGCCGCCAGCGGGGGGACAATGAGCAGTTCTTC. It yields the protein CASSRQRGDNEQFF.

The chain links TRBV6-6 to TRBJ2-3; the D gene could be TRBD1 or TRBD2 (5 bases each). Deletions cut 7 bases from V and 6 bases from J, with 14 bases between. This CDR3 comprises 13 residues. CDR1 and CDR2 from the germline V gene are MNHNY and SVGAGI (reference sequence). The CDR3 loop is CASKLGELDTQYF. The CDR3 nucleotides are TGTGCCAGCAAATTAGGGGAGCTTGATACGCAGTATTTT.

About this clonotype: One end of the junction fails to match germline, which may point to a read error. The CDR3 DNA follows: TGTGCTAGCAGCTCTAGCGGGAGACTTAACACCGCGGAGCTGTTTTTT. It yields the protein CASSSSGRLNTAELFF. The chain has TRBV7-7 and TRBJ2-2, with 10 nucleotides matching TRBD2. This CDR3 has 16 residues. Per the germline V gene, CDR1 is SSHAT and CDR2 is FNYEAQ (reference sequence).

Here the CDR3 DNA reads TGTGCCAGCAGCTTAGAAACGGCACTCGGCGGCTCTGGAAACACCATATATTTT. It encodes CASSLETALGGSGNTIYF. This chain uses TRBV11-2 with TRBJ1-3, with D uncertain. CDR3 size: 18 residues. CDR1 is SGHAT, CDR2 FQNNGV, per germline. V dropped 0 bases and J dropped 0 bases, with 15 bases sitting between them. The variable domain in full, with the rest retrieved from reference TRBV11-2 and TRBJ1-3, is EAGVAQSPRYKIIEKRQSVAFWCNPISGHATLYWYQQILGQGPKLLIQFQNNGVVDDSQLPKDRFSAERLKGVDSTLKIQPAKLEDSAVYLCASSLETALGGSGNTIYFGEGSWLTVV.

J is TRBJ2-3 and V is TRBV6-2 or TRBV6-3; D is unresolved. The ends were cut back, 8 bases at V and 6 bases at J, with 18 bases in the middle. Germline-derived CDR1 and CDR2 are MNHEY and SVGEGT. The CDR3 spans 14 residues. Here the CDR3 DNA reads TGTGCCAGCTCTCTCCCCCCCACGATGGATACGCAGTATTTT. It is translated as CASSLPPTMDTQYF.

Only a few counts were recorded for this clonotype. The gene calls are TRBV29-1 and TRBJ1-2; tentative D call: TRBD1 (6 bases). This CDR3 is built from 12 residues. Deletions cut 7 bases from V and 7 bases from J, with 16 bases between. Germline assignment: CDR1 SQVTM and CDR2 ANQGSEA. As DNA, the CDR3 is TGCAGCGCTCTAAGGGGGTCTACTGGCTACACCTTC. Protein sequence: CSALRGSTGYTF.

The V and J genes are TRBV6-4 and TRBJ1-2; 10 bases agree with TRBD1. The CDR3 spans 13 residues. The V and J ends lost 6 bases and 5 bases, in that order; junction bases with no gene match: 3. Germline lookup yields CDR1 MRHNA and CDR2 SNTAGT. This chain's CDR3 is CASREGQGYGYTF. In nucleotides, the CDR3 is TGTGCCAGCAGGGAGGGACAGGGGTATGGCTACACCTTC.

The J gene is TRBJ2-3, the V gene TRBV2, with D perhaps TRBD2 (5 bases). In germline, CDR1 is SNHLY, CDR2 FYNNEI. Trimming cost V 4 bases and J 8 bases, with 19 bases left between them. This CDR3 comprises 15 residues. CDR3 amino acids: CASSGWAPRGGTQYF. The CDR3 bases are TGTGCCAGCAGTGGATGGGCCCCGAGAGGAGGTACGCAGTATTTT.